This section outlines one T cell receptor (beta chain) sequence together with its context. The data belong to a study of cytomegalovirus exposure and HLA in healthy donors. CDR1 and CDR2 from the germline V gene are SEHNR and FQNEAQ (reference sequence). The CDR3 is 15 amino acids. V lost 2 bases, J lost 5 bases, and 6 bases stayed unmatched. Both 60 Vbeta primers and 13 Jbeta primers went into the PCR. Produced via immunoSEQ multiplex PCR; TCRdb's table is partial and in-frame only. Of roughly 250,000 clones in the sample, roughly four fifths were seen once. The V gene is TRBV7-9, the J gene TRBJ2-7; 10 positions agree with TRBD2. The receptor was derived from a woman in her 40s in good health and CMV-seropositive. Sequencing was done on a sample of PBMCs. CDR3: CASSLRLAGVHEQYF. The CDR3 DNA reads TGTGCCAGCAGCTTAAGGCTAGCGGGAGTCCACGAGCAGTACTTC.